Following are 30 T cell receptor beta chains from one sample sequenced in a study of glioma-infiltrating T cells after dendritic cell vaccination. Sequencing was performed with immunoSEQ multiplex PCR; in TCRdb, only in-frame clones are kept and a portion is missing. The repertoire has about 87,000 clones, under 85% of them found once; the top ten carry less than 7.5%. Time point noted: after dendritic cell vaccination, including at tumor progression/relapse. Sequences were derived from blood, sampled after dendritic cell vaccination. The origin of the receptors is a human donor with glioblastoma.

Only a few counts were recorded for this clone. Here the CDR3 reads CASSDQGSYNEQFF. Written as DNA, the CDR3 is TGTGCCAGCAGTGACCAGGGCTCCTACAATGAGCAGTTCTTC. The J gene is TRBJ2-1, the V gene TRBV2, with D tentatively TRBD1 (5 bases). V was shortened by 3 bases and J by 0 bases, with 6 bases between the two germline ends. The germline gives CDR1 SNHLY, CDR2 FYNNEI. The CDR3 covers 14 residues.

The chain carries TRBV7-2 and TRBJ2-1; weak D call: TRBD1 (5 bases). Germline V gene sequence: CDR1 SGHTA, CDR2 FQGNSA. The CDR3 sequence is 13 residues long. Trimming stripped 0 bases from V and 6 bases from J, with 6 bases between. CDR3 DNA sequence: TGTGCCAGCAGCTTAGCAGGGGTCAATGAGCAGTTCTTC. This encodes CASSLAGVNEQFF.

V gene TRBV6-5 combines with J gene TRBJ1-2; D is possibly TRBD1 (6 bases). V was clipped by 6 bases and J by 4 bases, with 12 bases between them. Germline V gives CDR1 MNHEY, CDR2 SVGAGI. There are 13 residues in the CDR3. The CDR3 coding sequence is TGTGCCAGCAGACTGGACAGCCTCTATGGCTACACCTTC. It yields the protein CASRLDSLYGYTF.

The chain couples TRBV5-1 to TRBJ1-2; 7 bases match TRBD1. Looked up from germline, CDR1 is SGHRS and CDR2 is YFSETQ. Unmatched junction bases numbered 13, after V lost 6 bases and J lost 8 bases. The CDR3 covers 14 residues. CDR3 DNA sequence: TGCGCCAGCACCAAGTTGGAGGGGACAGTAGGCTACACCTTC. It encodes CASTKLEGTVGYTF.

The chain employs TRBV7-2 and TRBJ1-1; D remains ambiguous. The CDR3 sequence is 13 residues long. V was shortened by 3 bases and J by 3 bases, with 8 bases between the two germline ends. CDR1 is SGHTA, CDR2 FQGNSA, per germline. In DNA, the CDR3 is TGTGCCAGCAGCTTTACACCGTACACTGAAGCTTTCTTT. Protein: CASSFTPYTEAFF.

The chain joins TRBV19 to TRBJ2-3; 7 bases match TRBD1. With 4 bases clipped from V and 0 bases from J, the junction kept 4 bases outside the gene matches. Germline V gives CDR1 LNHDA, CDR2 SQIVND (reference sequence). This CDR3 region has 15 residues. The CDR3 region is CASSTDRASTDTQYF. CDR3 DNA: TGTGCCAGTAGTACCGACAGGGCCAGCACAGATACGCAGTATTTT. Full variable domain (missing parts from reference TRBV19 and TRBJ2-3): DGGITQSPKYLFRKEGQNVTLSCEQNLNHDAMYWYRQDPGQGLRLIYYSQIVNDFQKGDIAEGYSVSREKKESFPLTVTSAQKNPTAFYLCASSTDRASTDTQYFGPGTRLTVL.

The chain combines TRBV7-2 with TRBJ2-1; D perhaps matches TRBD1 (6 bases). Germline V lookup: CDR1 SGHTA, CDR2 FQGNSA. V shed 6 bases and J shed 2 bases, with 17 bases lying between them. The length of the CDR3 is 16 residues. For the CDR3, the DNA is TGTGCCAGCAGTCAACTGGTGAAGGGGGCCTACAATGAGCAGTTCTTC. Its protein product is CASSQLVKGAYNEQFF.

The chain links TRBV27 to TRBJ1-5; D remains unclear. The CDR3 covers 22 residues. The ends were cut back, 2 bases at V and 0 bases at J, with 29 bases in the middle. The germline gives CDR1 MNHEY, CDR2 SMNVEV (reference sequence). The CDR3, as DNA: TGTGCCAGCAGTTTAGGTCCAGGCCCGAAGCCGGAATATCAATATAGCAATCAGCCCCAGCATTTT. As protein: CASSLGPGPKPEYQYSNQPQHF.

V is TRBV4-3 and J is TRBJ1-1, with 9 bases aligning to TRBD1. The germline CDR1 and CDR2 sequences are LGHNA and YSLEER. The V gene end was trimmed by 3 bases and the J gene end by 3 bases; junction bases not matched to a gene: 5. The length of the CDR3 is 15 residues. The CDR3 region has the DNA TGCGCCAGCAGCCACCAGGACAGGGGTCACACTGAAGCTTTCTTT. It codes for CASSHQDRGHTEAFF.

The sample holds many counts of this clone. The J gene is TRBJ1-1, the V gene TRBV19, with D possibly matching TRBD1 (6 bases). This CDR3 is 13 amino acids long. CDR1 LNHDA and CDR2 SQIVND come from the germline V gene (reference sequence). The CDR3 protein is CATGGTLNTEAFF. DNA of the CDR3: TGTGCAACGGGAGGGACACTTAACACTGAAGCTTTCTTT.

The rearrangement uses TRBV5-1 and TRBJ1-1; a weak D match, TRBD1 (5 bases). CDR3 length equals 16 residues. Germline V lookup: CDR1 SGHRS, CDR2 YFSETQ. V was clipped by 0 bases and J by 0 bases, with 12 bases between them. DNA of the CDR3: TGCGCCAGCAGCTTGGGACAGCAGTTTTTGAACACTGAAGCTTTCTTT. As protein: CASSLGQQFLNTEAFF.

The chain joins TRBV5-6 to TRBJ1-4; TRBD1 might be the D (6 bases). Germline V gene data show CDR1 as SGHDT and CDR2 as YYEEEE. V lost 3 bases and J 6 bases, leaving 15 bases between the germline ends. There are 15 residues in the CDR3. The CDR3 DNA follows: TGTGCCAGCAGCTCCTACAGGGTGAAGGATGAAAAACTGTTTTTT. It encodes CASSSYRVKDEKLFF.

A single count supports this clone. V usage is TRBV5-4 and J usage is TRBJ2-2, with 7 bases lining up with TRBD1. The germline V gene has CDR1 SGHNT and CDR2 YYREEE (reference sequence). The CDR3 contains 15 residues. Unmatched junction bases numbered 6, after V lost 5 bases and J lost 2 bases. The CDR3: CASSVTGSNTGELFF. The CDR3 DNA reads as TGTGCCAGCAGTGTGACAGGGAGCAACACCGGGGAGCTGTTTTTT.

The rearrangement joins TRBV5-1 to TRBJ1-3; 7 bases line up with TRBD1. Looked up from germline, CDR1 is SGHRS and CDR2 is YFSETQ. The CDR3 runs 16 residues. V dropped 1 base and J dropped 0; count of bases not matched to a gene: 4. The CDR3 coding sequence is TGCGCCAGCAGCTTGACCGGGACAGCCTCTGGAAACACCATATATTTT. This translates into CASSLTGTASGNTIYF.

The table lists this clone with a count of one. The CDR3 is CASSYQGASDEQYF. Written as DNA, the CDR3 is TGTGCCAGCAGTTATCAGGGGGCGAGCGACGAGCAGTACTTC. V gene TRBV6-9 combines with J gene TRBJ2-5, with 8 nucleotides matching TRBD1. The end of the DNA aligns better with TRBJ2-7, so the J call may be wrong. The CDR3 extends over 14 amino acids. Per the germline V gene, CDR1 is MNHGY and CDR2 is SVAAGI.

The chain has TRBV2 and TRBJ1-5; a possible D gene is TRBD1 (6 bases). The germline gives CDR1 SNHLY, CDR2 FYNNEI. The CDR3 sequence is 14 residues long. V was trimmed by 10 bases and J by 2 bases, leaving 15 bases between them. The CDR3 coding sequence is TGTGCCACAAGGGGGGGGCTTGGCAATCAGCCCCAGCATTTT. It specifies CATRGGLGNQPQHF.

The chain couples TRBV5-1 to TRBJ1-5, with a weak D call TRBD1 (5 bases). The V end was cut by 5 bases, the J end by 3 bases, with 9 bases between. The germline V gene has CDR1 SGHRS and CDR2 YFSETQ. The CDR3 contains 13 residues. In nucleotides, the CDR3 is TGCGCCAGCAGTAAAGGGGACAATCAGCCCCAGCATTTT. Translated, it gives CASSKGDNQPQHF.

The chain links TRBV9 to TRBJ1-6; the D gene is possibly TRBD1 (5 bases). Germline assignment: CDR1 SGDLS and CDR2 YYNGEE. The CDR3 extends over 16 amino acids. The ends were cut back, 1 base at V and 6 bases at J, with 14 bases in the middle. CDR3 loop: CASSVTPDRLNSPLHF. CDR3 coding DNA: TGTGCCAGCAGCGTAACTCCCGACAGACTTAATTCACCCCTCCACTTT.

Note on this clone: Compared with germline, one end of the junction differs, possibly owing to a read error. The same CDR3 is also encoded by other DNA sequences in this sample. V is TRBV30 and J is TRBJ1-5; 7 nucleotides match TRBD1. Germline V gene data show CDR1 as GTSNPN and CDR2 as SVGIG (reference sequence). The CDR3 extends over 13 amino acids. CDR3 residues: CAWSGQGNQPQHF. The CDR3 DNA follows: TGCGCCTGGAGCGGACAGGGCAATCAGCCCCAGCATTTT.

The gene calls are TRBV6-5 and TRBJ2-1, with TRBD2 identical over 10 bases. The CDR3 runs to 15 residues. Germline-derived CDR1 and CDR2 are MNHEY and SVGAGI. Trimming cost V 10 bases and J 4 bases; bases outside gene matches: 10. CDR3 in DNA: TGTGCCACCTCTAGGCTGGGACTAGCGTACAATGAGCAGTTCTTC. It specifies CATSRLGLAYNEQFF.

This rearrangement joins TRBV19 to TRBJ1-5, with D unresolved. This CDR3 is built from 14 residues. Trimming pared 1 base from V and 6 bases from J, leaving 10 bases between. Germline loops: CDR1 LNHDA, CDR2 SQIVND (reference sequence). The CDR3 protein is CASSIGGPGQPQHF. The CDR3 nucleotides read TGTGCCAGTAGTATAGGAGGGCCGGGTCAGCCCCAGCATTTT. Drawing the rest from reference TRBV19 and TRBJ1-5, the complete variable domain is DGGITQSPKYLFRKEGQNVTLSCEQNLNHDAMYWYRQDPGQGLRLIYYSQIVNDFQKGDIAEGYSVSREKKESFPLTVTSAQKNPTAFYLCASSIGGPGQPQHFGDGTRLSIL.

V gene TRBV5-1 combines with J gene TRBJ1-2; D possibly corresponds to TRBD1 (6 bases). This CDR3 has 12 amino acids. Trimming took off 3 bases at V and 6 bases at J, with 9 bases between the two ends. Per germline, CDR1 SGHRS and CDR2 YFSETQ. CDR3 residues: CASSSGVDGYTF. CDR3 sequence (DNA): TGCGCCAGCAGCTCAGGGGTAGATGGCTACACCTTC.

The chain recombines TRBV6-5 with TRBJ1-2; 8 nucleotides align to TRBD1. V was pared by 5 bases and J by 2 bases, with 4 bases of the junction left unmatched. Germline CDR1 MNHEY, CDR2 SVGAGI. This CDR3 has 14 residues. This CDR3 reads CASSAGTGNYGYTF. For the CDR3, the DNA is TGTGCCAGCAGTGCCGGGACAGGCAACTATGGCTACACCTTC.

J is TRBJ2-2 and V is TRBV2; a possible D gene is TRBD1 (6 bases). V was pared by 6 bases and J by 1 base, with 9 bases between. There are 14 residues in the CDR3. The V gene's germline CDR1 is SNHLY and CDR2 FYNNEI. CDR3 region: CASRMTGNTGELFF. CDR3 DNA: TGTGCCAGCAGGATGACAGGGAACACCGGGGAGCTGTTTTTT.

This chain links TRBV19 with TRBJ1-1, with TRBD1 matching 9 bases. The V gene end was trimmed by 5 bases and the J gene end by 1 base; junction bases not matched to a gene: 5. This CDR3 contains 15 residues. From germline, CDR1 is LNHDA and CDR2 SQIVND (reference sequence). The CDR3 region has the DNA TGTGCCAGTAGTCCCTGGACAGGGGCGAACACTGAAGCTTTCTTT. Amino acid sequence: CASSPWTGANTEAFF.

The sample holds a few counts of this clone. The V call is TRBV6-5, the J call TRBJ1-1, with TRBD1 as a possible D gene (5 bases). CDR3 size: 13 residues. Germline values: CDR1 MNHEY, CDR2 SVGAGI. V dropped 4 bases and J dropped 2 bases, with 8 bases sitting between them. The CDR3, as DNA: TGTGCCAGCAGTTCGACAGCCAACACTGAAGCTTTCTTT. It is translated as CASSSTANTEAFF.

The rearrangement uses TRBV7-2 and TRBJ1-5, with D possibly being TRBD1 (5 bases). In germline, CDR1 is SGHTA, CDR2 FQGNSA. The CDR3 is 14 amino acids. V dropped 1 base and J dropped 10 bases, with 14 bases sitting between them. Here the CDR3 DNA reads TGTGCCAGCAGCTTAGGGGCAGGGCCCCGTCCCCAGCATTTT. It translates to CASSLGAGPRPQHF.

J is TRBJ2-1 and V is TRBV5-1; 11 positions match TRBD1. Germline V gene lookup returns CDR1 SGHRS and CDR2 YFSETQ. The CDR3 consists of 15 residues. J gave up 7 bases and V 1 base, and 4 bases lay outside the gene matches. CDR3 sequence reads: CASSLQGQGVNEQFF. CDR3 nucleotide sequence: TGCGCCAGCAGCTTGCAGGGACAGGGGGTAAATGAGCAGTTCTTC.

This chain links TRBV7-8 with TRBJ1-2, with D maybe TRBD1 (6 bases). V lost 4 bases to trimming and J lost 3 bases, with 9 bases between them. This CDR3 contains 13 residues. In germline, CDR1 is SGHVS, CDR2 FQNEAQ. The CDR3 protein is CASSSQGYYGYTF. The CDR3 DNA reads TGTGCCAGCAGCTCCCAGGGGTACTATGGCTACACCTTC.

V is TRBV30 and J is TRBJ1-1; 7 bases are a match to TRBD1. CDR1 GTSNPN and CDR2 SVGIG come from the germline V gene (reference sequence). V trimming: 1 base; J trimming: 8 bases; junction bases outside the gene matches: 4. The CDR3 contains 12 residues. In DNA, the CDR3 is TGTGCCTGGAGTGGACAGGGTTCCGAAGCTTTCTTT. Translation: CAWSGQGSEAFF.